This TCR beta chain appears in the sequencing data of a study of blood T cell repertoires in COVID-19. The wider study: PBMCs, B-cell-depleted T cells, or T cells provided the cDNA or gDNA that made up the material.

Trimming removed 0 bases at V and 4 bases at J, with 8 bases between. Germline V gene lookup returns CDR1 SGHNT and CDR2 YYREEE (reference sequence). The CDR3 contains 15 residues. In the original processing: Cell counts per sample came from amplifying reference gene primers. Clones were sequenced by immunoSEQ multiplex PCR, and TCRdb holds only the in-frame ones, with some missing. That table supplies the V and J calls and clone size; D and trimming were determined from the DNA. Here the sample spans under 200,000 clones, approximately 86% being singletons. The clonotype originates from a man aged 65-85 years with acute or convalescent COVID-19. The gene calls are TRBV5-4 and TRBJ2-6; D remains unclear. The material sequenced was peripheral blood. The CDR3 nucleotides are TGTGCCAGCAGCTTGGGAGCCGCGGGGGCCAACGTCCTGACTTTC. It specifies CASSLGAAGANVLTF. Complete variable domain (other parts from reference TRBV5-4 and TRBJ2-6): ETGVTQSPTHLIKTRGQQVTLRCSSQSGHNTVSWYQQALGQGPQFIFQYYREEENGRGNFPPRFSGLQFPNYSSELNVNALELDDSALYLCASSLGAAGANVLTFGAGSRLTVL.